These 17 T cell receptor beta chains share one sample of origin, sequenced in a study of blood T cell repertoires in COVID-19. Using immunoSEQ multiplex PCR, the repertoire was profiled, and TCRdb retains in-frame clones only, with some absent. The profile shows tens of thousands of clones, over 75% of them singletons. Sample: peripheral blood. These receptor sequences come from a man in his 70s with acute or convalescent COVID-19.

This clone was seen once. The chain combines TRBV18 with TRBJ2-5; TRBD1 aligns across 9 bases. Per the germline V gene, CDR1 is KGHSH and CDR2 is LQKENI. The CDR3 covers 14 residues. Losses at the gene ends were 4 bases for V and 3 bases for J; bases not matched to a gene: 3. The chain's CDR3 is CASSLRQGEETQYF. For the CDR3, the DNA is TGTGCCAGCTCACTACGACAGGGGGAAGAGACCCAGTACTTC.

This clone has only a few counts. This chain links TRBV6-2 or TRBV6-3 with TRBJ1-5; D might be TRBD1 (6 bases). This CDR3 contains 14 residues. Germline V gene lookup returns CDR1 MNHEY and CDR2 SVGEGT. V was trimmed by 4 bases and J by 3 bases, leaving 10 bases between them. The CDR3 spells CASSFRDTNQPQHF. CDR3 nucleotide sequence: TGTGCCAGCAGTTTCCGGGACACCAATCAGCCCCAGCATTTT.

The V gene is TRBV5-1, the J gene TRBJ2-5; a possible D gene is TRBD1 (6 bases). The germline CDR1 and CDR2 sequences are SGHRS and YFSETQ. Trimming removed 6 bases from V and 1 base from J, with 10 bases in between. This CDR3 has 13 amino acids. CDR3 nucleotides: TGCGCCAGCAAGGGGGTCGTCCAAGAGACCCAGTACTTC. Translated, it gives CASKGVVQETQYF.

The rearrangement uses TRBV6-5 and TRBJ1-1, with D hard to call. The germline CDR1 and CDR2 sequences are MNHEY and SVGAGI. This CDR3 comprises 14 residues. The V end was cut by 4 bases, the J end by 4 bases, with 13 bases between. The CDR3 loop reads CASSSTGSATEAFF. The CDR3 bases are TGTGCCAGCAGTTCGACGGGGTCGGCCACTGAAGCTTTCTTT.

The rearrangement joins TRBV5-4 to TRBJ1-2; D is perhaps TRBD1 (6 bases). Germline V lookup: CDR1 SGHNT, CDR2 YYREEE (reference sequence). Trimming left V 4 bases short and J 2 bases short, with 9 bases between. CDR3 length: 13 residues. The CDR3 loop reads CASSRQENYGYTF. DNA of the CDR3: TGTGCCAGCAGCCGACAGGAAAACTATGGCTACACCTTC.

This clone has a single count. This chain joins TRBV14 and TRBJ2-1; weak D call: TRBD1 (5 bases). CDR3 length equals 17 residues. The ends were cut back, 0 bases at V and 0 bases at J, with 12 bases in the middle. Germline loops: CDR1 SGHDN, CDR2 FVKESK. The CDR3 coding sequence is TGTGCCAGCAGCCAAGAGAAAGGGGTGAGCTCCTACAATGAGCAGTTCTTC. Translating it yields CASSQEKGVSSYNEQFF.

This sequence joins TRBV6-6 and TRBJ2-7; TRBD1 matches 8 bases. This CDR3 comprises 13 residues. V shed 5 bases and J 6 bases; nucleotides not matched to a gene: 6. Germline V gene sequence: CDR1 MNHNY, CDR2 SVGAGI (reference sequence). The CDR3 sequence is CASSDPTGAEQYF. Written as DNA, the CDR3 is TGTGCCAGCAGTGACCCGACAGGGGCCGAGCAGTACTTC.

The chain employs TRBV10-3 and TRBJ2-3; 8 nucleotides agree with TRBD2. The CDR3 is 17 amino acids. Trimming took 6 bases from V and 0 from J; bases not matched to a gene: 11. Per the germline V gene, CDR1 is ENHRY and CDR2 is SYGVKD. CDR3: CAISGGSGGTSTDTQYF. The CDR3 nucleotides are TGTGCCATCAGCGGGGGAAGCGGGGGTACTAGCACAGATACGCAGTATTTT.

This clone was counted only a few times. J is TRBJ2-1 and V is TRBV4-3, with a possible D match to TRBD1 (6 bases). The V end was cut by 0 bases, the J end by 8 bases, with 17 bases between. CDR1 and CDR2 (germline): LGHNA, YSLEER. The CDR3 totals 16 residues. In DNA, the CDR3 is TGCGCCAGCAGCCAAGAACCGAGGGGGACCCGAGATGAGCAGTTCTTC. Its translation is CASSQEPRGTRDEQFF.

This clone appeared a few times. The chain links TRBV3-1 (or the pseudogene TRBV3-2) to TRBJ2-7; D ambiguous. Germline loops: CDR1 LGHDT, CDR2 YNNKEL (reference sequence). The V end lost 0 bases, the J end lost 3 bases, and 27 bases lay between the germline ends. This CDR3 is built from 20 residues. CDR3 amino acids: CASSQDGIGYHVPSDYEQYF. CDR3 bases: TGTGCCAGCAGCCAAGATGGTATCGGGTACCACGTGCCTTCAGACTACGAGCAGTACTTC.

The chain employs TRBV9 and TRBJ2-3; D ambiguous. Trimming removed 0 bases from V and 6 bases from J, with 14 bases in between. This CDR3 spans 15 amino acids. Germline lookup yields CDR1 SGDLS and CDR2 YYNGEE. The CDR3 reads CASSVDVLNSDTQYF. For the CDR3, the DNA is TGTGCCAGCAGCGTAGATGTACTAAATTCTGATACGCAGTATTTT. Variable domain in full (rest from reference TRBV9 and TRBJ2-3): DSGVTQTPKHLITATGQRVTLRCSPRSGDLSVYWYQQSLDQGLQFLIQYYNGEERAKGNILERFSAQQFPDLHSELNLSSLELGDSALYFCASSVDVLNSDTQYFGPGTRLTVL.

The rearrangement uses TRBV18 and TRBJ1-2; 9 bases fit TRBD1. CDR1 is KGHSH and CDR2 is LQKENI in the germline V gene. V was pared by 6 bases and J by 7 bases, with 9 bases of the junction left unmatched. The CDR3 runs 14 residues. CDR3: CASSPNRGQSGYTF. For the CDR3, the DNA is TGTGCCAGCTCTCCAAACAGGGGGCAGAGTGGCTACACCTTC.

CDR3 loop: CASSYLGGGLTDTQYF. The DNA of the CDR3 is TGTGCCAGCAGCTACCTTGGCGGGGGGCTCACAGATACGCAGTATTTT. This sequence joins TRBV7-2 and TRBJ2-3; 8 nucleotides agree with TRBD2. The junction had 8 bases not matched to a gene; V was cut back by 4 bases and J by 2 bases. The V gene's germline CDR1 is SGHTA and CDR2 FQGNSA. CDR3 length: 16 residues.

This chain uses TRBV5-1 with TRBJ2-6; no definite D call. This CDR3 is built from 14 residues. Germline CDR1 reads SGHRS; CDR2 reads YFSETQ. V gave up 2 bases and J gave up 2 bases, with 5 bases separating them. CDR3 sequence reads: CASSFRAGANVLTF. CDR3 DNA: TGCGCCAGCAGCTTCCGGGCTGGGGCCAACGTCCTGACTTTC.

As to this clone: A read error may account for a junction end that differs from germline. The rearrangement joins TRBV10-3 to TRBJ2-1, with D possibly TRBD1 on 6 matching bases. Germline V gene sequence: CDR1 ENHRY, CDR2 SYGVKD. The CDR3 extends over 14 amino acids. The DNA for the CDR3 is TGTGCCACCAGTGGCTCAGGGGCCTACAATGAGCAGTTCTTC. It specifies CATSGSGAYNEQFF.

This chain links TRBV15 with TRBJ1-6; the match to TRBD1 covers 7 bases. The ends lost 11 bases at V and 7 bases at J; junction bases unmatched: 17. Germline V gene data show CDR1 as LNHNV and CDR2 as YYDKDF (reference sequence). This CDR3 contains 16 residues. As DNA, the CDR3 is TGTGCCTCCTCCCGGACAGGTGAAGGGAGAAATTCACCCCTCCACTTT. Translation gives CASSRTGEGRNSPLHF.

The chain joins TRBV6-2 or TRBV6-3 to TRBJ1-6, with a weak D call TRBD1 (5 bases). CDR1 is MNHEY and CDR2 is SVGEGT in the germline V gene. Trimming removed 6 bases from V and 4 bases from J, with 13 bases in between. This CDR3 spans 15 amino acids. Written as DNA, the CDR3 is TGTGCCAGCAGCTTCACAGGTGATTATAATTCACCCCTCCACTTT. Translation gives CASSFTGDYNSPLHF.